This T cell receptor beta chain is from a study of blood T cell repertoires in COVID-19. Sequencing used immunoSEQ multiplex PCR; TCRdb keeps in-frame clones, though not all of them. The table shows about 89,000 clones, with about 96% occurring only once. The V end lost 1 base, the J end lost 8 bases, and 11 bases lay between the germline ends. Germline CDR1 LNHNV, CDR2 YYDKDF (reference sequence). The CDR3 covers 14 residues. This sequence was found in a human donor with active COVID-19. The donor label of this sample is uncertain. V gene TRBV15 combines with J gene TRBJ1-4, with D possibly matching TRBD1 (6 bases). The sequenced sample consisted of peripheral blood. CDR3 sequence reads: CATSRAGGGEKLFF. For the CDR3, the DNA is TGTGCCACCAGCAGAGCTGGGGGCGGCGAAAAACTGTTTTTT.